This T cell receptor (beta chain) was captured in a study of sequential checkpoint blockade in melanoma. In the study overall: First-line arms were nivolumab then ipilimumab, or the reverse, randomized 1:1. Each arm's sequence ended with maintenance nivolumab.

Treatment noted: randomized to nivolumab then ipilimumab (arm A) or the reverse (arm B). None of the patients previously received DNA-damaging chemotherapy. Sorted cells were live CD3+CD8+, lacking CD19 and CD56, from PBMCs. The CDR3 sequence is 12 residues long. TCRdb's table, derived via immunoSEQ multiplex PCR, lists solely in-frame clones and lacks some. This table holds 5,500 to 6,500 clones, more than 50% found once. The material was CD8+ T cells sorted from blood (inferred from file names), obtained from a patient given nivolumab and ipilimumab in sequence. The sequence came from a human donor with melanoma. This chain links TRBV21-1 with TRBJ2-5; TRBD2 was called by the table and not checked on the DNA. TRBV21-1 is noted as a pseudogene. The CDR3 loop is CASRRNVETQYF. The CDR3 DNA reads TGTGCCAGCAGGAGGAACGTCGAGACCCAGTACTTC.